This TCR beta chain was captured in a study of T cells in Graves' hyperthyroidism and ophthalmopathy. Regarding the study as a whole: Blood also held most thyroid clonotypes expanded beyond 0.001. Ophthalmopathy and stable hyperthyroidism were separated by a 13 V-J model.

The TCR beta CDR3 regions underwent amplification using RNA transcripts as the source. When the TCR CDR3 underwent first-round RT-PCR, the HTBI primer set was used. Each CDR3 protein is one row after TCRdb ran MiXCR on the multiplex PCR reads. Here the sample spans 530,000 or so distinct CDR3 sequences, around 45% being singletons. This clonotype was picked up many times. Its antigen is unidentified. The study enrolled patients aged 18 to 65 with newly diagnosed hyperthyroidism of under 2 months' duration. Patients were excluded for uncontrolled infection, other autoimmune disease, pregnancy or lactation. This receptor was identified in a young woman with Graves' hyperthyroidism. The sample was peripheral blood or thyroid tissue (not recorded which).

The CDR3 loop reads CASSGGQWNTEAFF. In DNA form, the CDR3 reads TGTGCCAGCAGTGGCGGGCAGTGGAACACTGAAGCTTTCTTT. This chain uses TRBV12-3 or TRBV12-4 with TRBJ1-1; no firm D call. The CDR3 has 14 amino acids. V shed 5 bases and J shed 1 base, with 11 bases lying between them.